Detailed here is one TCR beta chain. The antigen it recognizes is unknown. Per-base qualities were not stored, and no clone one base away is much larger. CDR1 and CDR2 are read off the germline V gene as SGHAT and FQNNGV. Unmatched junction bases come to 5, with V trimmed by 1 base and J by 8 bases. The CDR3 spans 14 residues, from the cysteine through the phenylalanine. Kept here is only the CDR3 DNA, which spans 42 bases and is read in frame from base 1. TCRbeta CDR3 regions were amplified from genomic DNA using the immunoSEQ Assay, a bias-controlled multiplex PCR. On the study's bioinformatics: The number of nucleated cells in each sample was estimated from the amplification of reference gene primers within the assay. Sequence reads were collapsed and filtered to measure the absolute abundance of every unique TCRbeta CDR3 rearrangement. For each sample, productive Simpson clonality was calculated as the square root of Simpson's diversity index across productive rearrangements. TCRdb limited this immuneACCESS table to in-frame rearrangements with V and J called. A share of clones is missing; checked studies link under half to unresolved V genes, and the rest is unexplained. That table is the source of V, J and clone size, and D and trimming were worked out from the DNA. This sample holds about 70,000 clones; more than 75% were observed only once. Clones ranked in the top ten supply roughly an eighth of the sample.

The data are from a study of blood T cell repertoires in COVID-19 (dated by TCRdb to the early 2020s). Study-wide context: The collaborator samples originated in the United States, Italy and Spain and spanned the acute and convalescent phases of COVID-19. The material from the prospective study consisted of cDNA or gDNA derived from T cells, B-cell-depleted T cells, or PBMCs. The dataset comprised deeply sampled blood TCRbeta repertoires from subjects exposed to, actively infected with, or recovered from COVID-19. A freely available public database, intended as a resource for researchers studying the immune response to SARS-CoV-2, is where the repertoires were released. Samples came from the ongoing ImmuneRACE study (first 160 participants) plus 1,254 subjects from 6 global collaborators. The sample metadata nearly always contained a de-identified subject ID, COVID-19 status, age in years and sex. Where HLA class I and class II types were available, the types were taken from metadata supplied by the sample provider, not from assay-based typing. What the work shows at the level of the full study, not this receptor alone: Clinical and demographic metadata were provided uncurated, with the amount varying by source and participant.

Collaborating institutions collected whole blood in K2EDTA tubes following their own protocols. For TCRbeta analysis, collaborator samples were shipped as frozen whole blood, as isolated PBMCs, or as DNA extracted from either sample type. Sequenced material: peripheral blood. The chain uses TRBV11-2 and TRBJ1-2; TRBD1 aligns with 9 central bases. The clonotype comes from a human donor in a cohort sampled during active COVID-19. The CDR3 region reads CASSLVTGGEGYTF. The DNA reads TGTGCCAGCAGCTTAGTGACAGGGGGTGAGGGCTACACCTTC.